Listed below are T cell receptor beta chains from one sample, sequenced in a study of T cells in Graves' hyperthyroidism and ophthalmopathy. MiXCR was run by TCRdb on the multiplex PCR reads, yielding one entry per CDR3 protein. The sample gives some 500,000 distinct CDR3 sequences, 15% to 20% of which show up once; around 32% is in the top ten. The sequenced material came from blood. These receptor sequences come from a woman aged 25 to 39 with Graves' ophthalmopathy. Each CDR3 is given with its conserved first and last residue. D genes are given only for firm matches. Size is stated for part of the rows, as once, few or many counts, or as a class when the clone is expanded.

DNA: TGTGCCAGCAGTGGGGAACCTTTCTCAGGGCGAGCCAAAAACATTCAGTACTTC; CDR3: CASSGEPFSGRAKNIQYF; size: NA; J: TRBJ2-4; D: NA; V: TRBV25-1
DNA: TGTGCCACCAGTGATTTAGGCGGACCCTCTGACAATGAGCAGTTCTTC; CDR3: CATSDLGGPSDNEQFF; size: many; J: TRBJ2-1; D: NA; V: TRBV24-1
DNA: TGTGCCAGCAGTTACTCGGACACGTCCTACGAGCAGTACTTC; CDR3: CASSYSDTSYEQYF; size: few; J: TRBJ2-7; D: NA; V: TRBV6-2/TRBV6-3
DNA: TGTGCCAGTAGAGGGTCAACGGGAGCTCTTGAGCAGTTCTTC; CDR3: CASRGSTGALEQFF; size: NA; J: TRBJ2-1; D: NA; V: TRBV19
DNA: TGTGCCAGCAGGCCATGGACAGGGGTTGGCGAGCAGTACTTC; CDR3: CASRPWTGVGEQYF; size: NA; J: TRBJ2-7; D: TRBD1; V: TRBV27
DNA: TGCAGTGCTAGAGATGGGCTAGCGGGATACAATGAGCAGTTCTTC; CDR3: CSARDGLAGYNEQFF; size: many; J: TRBJ2-1; D: TRBD2; V: TRBV20-1
DNA: TGTGCCAGCAGCGGACTTCCCCTCAGGGGTGAGCAGTTCTTC; CDR3: CASSGLPLRGEQFF; size: few; J: TRBJ2-1; D: NA; V: TRBV28
DNA: TGTGCCACCAGGTCAAACAGTTACACCGGGGAGCTGTTTTTT; CDR3: CATRSNSYTGELFF; size: NA; J: TRBJ2-2; D: NA; V: TRBV15
DNA: TGTGCCTGGAGTCCCCCTACGACCCGGGCCGGGGAGCTGTTTTTT; CDR3: CAWSPPTTRAGELFF; size: many; J: TRBJ2-2; D: NA; V: TRBV30
DNA: TGTGCCAGCAGCCAGATCGCGCGGGGCCCTAATGAAAAACTGTTTTTT; CDR3: CASSQIARGPNEKLFF; size: many; J: TRBJ1-4; D: NA; V: TRBV3-1
DNA: TGCAGTGCACTCAGCGGGGTTGGGGAAAAACTGTTTTTT; CDR3: CSALSGVGEKLFF; size: NA; J: TRBJ1-4; D: NA; V: TRBV20-1
DNA: TGTGCCAGCAGTTTAGGGTTCGGGCTAGCGGGAGGGCTGGACAATGAGCAGTTCTTC; CDR3: CASSLGFGLAGGLDNEQFF; size: many; J: TRBJ2-1; D: TRBD2; V: TRBV27
DNA: TGTGCCAGCAGTCCTAGCCAACAGGGTCACAGATTAAACACTGAAGCTTTCTTT; CDR3: CASSPSQQGHRLNTEAFF; size: NA; J: TRBJ1-1; D: NA; V: TRBV6-2/TRBV6-3
DNA: TGCGCCAGCAGCCAATCCTACCCACAAGAGACCCAGTACTTC; CDR3: CASSQSYPQETQYF; size: few; J: TRBJ2-5; D: NA; V: TRBV4-3
DNA: TGTGCCAGCAGCCTGACTACGGGTTTATCACCCCTCCACTTT; CDR3: CASSLTTGLSPLHF; size: NA; J: TRBJ1-6; D: NA; V: TRBV12-3/TRBV12-4
DNA: TGTGCCAGCAGTGAAAGGATCCTGAACACTGAAGCTTTCTTT; CDR3: CASSERILNTEAFF; size: many; J: TRBJ1-1; D: NA; V: TRBV6-1
DNA: TGCAGCGTCCAGGGAGCGGGTGATTACGAGCAGTACTTC; CDR3: CSVQGAGDYEQYF; size: NA; J: TRBJ2-7; D: NA; V: TRBV29-1
DNA: TGTGCCAGTAGAGGACAGCGGGAGGTTTACAATGAGCAGTACTTC; CDR3: CASRGQREVYNEQYF; size: once; J: TRBJ2-7; D: TRBD2; V: TRBV19
DNA: TGTGCCAGCGGCTTCTCCCGTGATGGAGAGCAGTACTTC; CDR3: CASGFSRDGEQYF; size: few; J: TRBJ2-7; D: NA; V: TRBV7-9
DNA: TGTGCCAGCAGTTTGACCGTGAGAAGGGAAAAACTGTTTTTT; CDR3: CASSLTVRREKLFF; size: few; J: TRBJ1-4; D: NA; V: TRBV12-3/TRBV12-4
DNA: TGTGCCAGCAGCCTCACAGGGGGCGGAGGTGGGGAGCAGTACTTC; CDR3: CASSLTGGGGGEQYF; size: NA; J: TRBJ2-7; D: TRBD1; V: TRBV3-1
DNA: TGTGCCAGCAGCTCAGGGGTCACTGAAGCTTTCTTT; CDR3: CASSSGVTEAFF; size: NA; J: TRBJ1-1; D: NA; V: TRBV28
DNA: TGTGCCAGCAGTTTAAAGAGGAGCTCCTATAATTCACCCCTCCACTTT; CDR3: CASSLKRSSYNSPLHF; size: NA; J: TRBJ1-6; D: NA; V: TRBV27
DNA: TGCAGTGCTAGAGATATGGGGACTAGTCTACCTTTGGAGCAGTACTTC; CDR3: CSARDMGTSLPLEQYF; size: few; J: TRBJ2-7; D: TRBD2; V: TRBV20-1
DNA: TGCAGCGTTGTGGGGACTAGCGGGACGAGCACAGATACGCAGTATTTT; CDR3: CSVVGTSGTSTDTQYF; size: few; J: TRBJ2-3; D: TRBD2; V: TRBV29-1
DNA: TGTGCCAGCAGCGTGACCGGGACTAGTAATTTCTATGAGCAGTTCTTC; CDR3: CASSVTGTSNFYEQFF; size: many; J: TRBJ2-1; D: TRBD2; V: TRBV7-9
DNA: TGTGCCAGCAGCAAGGGACAGGGGGGGCATGGGCAGTTCTTC; CDR3: CASSKGQGGHGQFF; size: few; J: TRBJ2-1; D: TRBD1; V: TRBV7-2
DNA: TGTGCCAGCAGTTTTACTACCTCCCCCTTCGCGGGAGCCACGTACGAGCAGTACTTC; CDR3: CASSFTTSPFAGATYEQYF; size: many; J: TRBJ2-7; D: TRBD2; V: TRBV6-2/TRBV6-3
DNA: TGTGCCAGTAGTCCGACTAGCGGGAGTATCTACAATGAGCAGTTCTTC; CDR3: CASSPTSGSIYNEQFF; size: few; J: TRBJ2-1; D: TRBD2; V: TRBV19
DNA: TGTGCCAGCAGCTTCCCGACTAGCGGGAGGCGCAACGCCTACGAGCAGTACTTC; CDR3: CASSFPTSGRRNAYEQYF; size: once; J: TRBJ2-7; D: TRBD2; V: TRBV7-9
DNA: TGTGCCAGCAGTGTCTTCCCGGGGTACGAGCAGTACTTC; CDR3: CASSVFPGYEQYF; size: few; J: TRBJ2-7; D: NA; V: TRBV6-1
DNA: TGTGCCAGCAGTCCAACCTTGAGCTCCTATAATTCACCCCTCCACTTT; CDR3: CASSPTLSSYNSPLHF; size: few; J: TRBJ1-6; D: NA; V: TRBV27
DNA: TGTGCCAGCAGACCCGGCAGGGCAAGTTCAGATACGCAGTATTTT; CDR3: CASRPGRASSDTQYF; size: NA; J: TRBJ2-3; D: NA; V: TRBV6-1
DNA: TGTGCCAGCAGTCCCCTTGGGTTCGGTGGGAAACAGCCCCAGCATTTT; CDR3: CASSPLGFGGKQPQHF; size: few; J: TRBJ1-5; D: NA; V: TRBV28
DNA: TGTGCCAGCAGCTTGGCCTGGGACAGGGCTCAAGAGACCCAGTACTTC; CDR3: CASSLAWDRAQETQYF; size: NA; J: TRBJ2-5; D: TRBD1; V: TRBV5-6
DNA: TGTGCCAGCAAACGTTTTTCAGGGCGCTCGTCAGAGACCCAGTACTTC; CDR3: CASKRFSGRSSETQYF; size: many; J: TRBJ2-5; D: NA; V: TRBV2
DNA: TGCAGTGCTAGATTTCAGCAAGAGACCCAGTACTTC; CDR3: CSARFQQETQYF; size: few; J: TRBJ2-5; D: NA; V: TRBV20-1
DNA: TGTGCCAGCAGTCCGGGACAGGGAACCGATCAGCCCCAGCATTTT; CDR3: CASSPGQGTDQPQHF; size: NA; J: TRBJ1-5; D: TRBD1; V: TRBV25-1
DNA: TGTGCCAGCAGTCCGGGACAGGGGGTTGATGAGCAGTTCTTC; CDR3: CASSPGQGVDEQFF; size: many; J: TRBJ2-1; D: TRBD1; V: TRBV28
DNA: TGTGCCAGCAGTCCATTTAAACCGGGGGAGCTGTTTTTT; CDR3: CASSPFKPGELFF; size: few; J: TRBJ2-2; D: NA; V: TRBV28
DNA: TGTGCCGGCCGGGGGTCGGGGGGAGGCGAGCAGTACTTC; CDR3: CAGRGSGGGEQYF; size: NA; J: TRBJ2-7; D: TRBD2; V: TRBV27
DNA: TGCGCCAGCAGCTTGATCCCCACCACAGATACGCAGTATTTT; CDR3: CASSLIPTTDTQYF; size: few; J: TRBJ2-3; D: NA; V: TRBV5-1
DNA: TGCAGCGTTCTTCGGACAGGAATGAACACTGAAGCTTTCTTT; CDR3: CSVLRTGMNTEAFF; size: many; J: TRBJ1-1; D: TRBD1; V: TRBV29-1
DNA: TGTGCCAGCAGCTTAGATCGGGCGTGGGGCTACACCTTC; CDR3: CASSLDRAWGYTF; size: many; J: TRBJ1-2; D: NA; V: TRBV11-2
DNA: TGTGCCTGGAGTCAACAGGCGAGCACAGATACGCAGTATTTT; CDR3: CAWSQQASTDTQYF; size: few; J: TRBJ2-3; D: NA; V: TRBV30